This TCR beta chain was profiled in a study of cytomegalovirus exposure and HLA in healthy donors. Study conclusions and caveats: Later on, an analysis found that several of the most significant clusters appeared to be linked to common viral pathogens, which included parvovirus B19. Within the data, a cluster of highly shared sequence variants was likely a sequencing artifact.

Despite likely unrecorded immune exposures, the donors were nominally healthy at the time of sampling. The primer mix had 60 Vbeta and 13 Jbeta primers. Under the authors' procedure: In a later analysis, the count reached tens of millions of unique TCR beta chains, with 8.5 million to 14 million shared. Assay used: immunoSEQ multiplex PCR; TCRdb lists only in-frame clones, some missing. V, J and clone size were drawn from that table, and D and trimming were deduced from the DNA. This table holds 180,000 or so clones, roughly 85% found once. Details on this clone: Its antigen is still unknown.

The germline V gene encodes CDR1 SGHVS and CDR2 FQNEAQ. With 4 bases clipped from V and 0 bases from J, the junction kept 3 bases outside the gene matches. The CDR3 has 16 residues. The sample comprised PBMCs. This TCR was recovered from a man aged 50 or older in good health and CMV-seropositive. The V and J genes are TRBV7-8 and TRBJ2-2; 9 positions match TRBD1. This chain's CDR3 is CASSSGDRANTGELFF. The DNA of the CDR3 is TGTGCCAGCAGCTCTGGGGACAGGGCGAACACCGGGGAGCTGTTTTTT. The whole variable domain, filled in from reference TRBV7-8 and TRBJ2-2, reads GAGVSQSPRYKVAKRGQDVALRCDPISGHVSLFWYQQALGQGPEFLTYFQNEAQLDKSGLPSDRFFAERPEGSVSTLKIQRTQQEDSAVYLCASSSGDRANTGELFFGEGSRLTVL.